This is a list of T cell receptor beta chains from one sample in a study of blood T cell repertoires in COVID-19. Repertoires were generated with immunoSEQ multiplex PCR, while TCRdb's copy carries only in-frame clones and drops some. The sample yields about 49,000 clones, 80% to 90% seen once. Sequences were obtained from peripheral blood. These TCRs come from a woman aged 55-75 years with acute or convalescent COVID-19. Both conserved end residues are part of each CDR3. The order of the fields is V gene, CDR3 length, CDR3 protein.

V gene: TRBV18; CDR3 length: 14; CDR3 protein: CASSHDLTGYGYTF
V gene: TRBV28; CDR3 length: 15; CDR3 protein: CASSFGGYSNQPQHF
V gene: TRBV6-5; CDR3 length: 14; CDR3 protein: CASSRDSELYGYTF
V gene: TRBV11-2; CDR3 length: 16; CDR3 protein: CASSLDPGQGNQPQHF
V gene: TRBV5-1; CDR3 length: 10; CDR3 protein: CASSSYGYTF
V gene: TRBV19; CDR3 length: 16; CDR3 protein: CASSPRTSGRDNEQFF
V gene: TRBV28; CDR3 length: 15; CDR3 protein: CASSPGTGWNYGYTF
V gene: TRBV15; CDR3 length: 17; CDR3 protein: CATSRGLAGADTDTQYF
V gene: TRBV6-1; CDR3 length: 17; CDR3 protein: CASSGGLAGPPVGEQFF
V gene: TRBV19; CDR3 length: 13; CDR3 protein: CASSIDPNQPQHF
V gene: TRBV7-2; CDR3 length: 16; CDR3 protein: CASSYRGGGPFNEQFF
V gene: TRBV7-9; CDR3 length: 14; CDR3 protein: CASRGTGRNYEQYF
V gene: TRBV4-1; CDR3 length: 13; CDR3 protein: CASSRGTNYGYTF
V gene: TRBV2; CDR3 length: 14; CDR3 protein: CASSGGLWNSPLHF